This passage covers 21 T cell receptor beta chains from one sample sequenced in a study of cytomegalovirus exposure and HLA in healthy donors. The data were produced by immunoSEQ multiplex PCR, yet TCRdb's version contains in-frame clones alone and is incomplete. The table shows 300,000 to 400,000 clones, with 86% occurring only once. Sequencing input: PBMCs. Every receptor here comes from a woman aged 18-29 years in good health and CMV-seronegative.

This clone appeared a few times. The genes are TRBV2 and TRBJ2-2; the D is unclear. Trimming shortened V by 6 bases and J by 0 bases, and 8 bases separated the two germline ends. The CDR3 sequence is 14 residues long. CDR1 SNHLY and CDR2 FYNNEI come from the germline V gene. CDR3: CASRFTTNTGELFF. CDR3 sequence (DNA): TGTGCCAGCAGATTCACAACGAACACCGGGGAGCTGTTTTTT. The full variable domain, with the rest looked up from reference TRBV2 and TRBJ2-2, is EPEVTQTPSHQVTQMGQEVILRCVPISNHLYFYWYRQILGQKVEFLVSFYNNEISEKSEIFDDQFSVERPDGSNFTLKIRSTKLEDSAMYFCASRFTTNTGELFFGEGSRLTVL.

In its sample, this clone was seen once. The rearrangement links TRBV18 to TRBJ1-3; 7 positions match TRBD1. J gave up 0 bases and V 3 bases, and 8 bases lay outside the gene matches. Germline CDR1 is KGHSH and CDR2 is LQKENI. This CDR3 has 17 residues. The CDR3 is CASSPLRDRNSGNTIYF. In DNA form, the CDR3 reads TGTGCCAGCTCACCTTTACGGGACAGAAACTCTGGAAACACCATATATTTT.

The CDR3 bases are TGTGCCAGCAGTGAACGTGGACAGAGCACAGATACGCAGTATTTT. Residues: CASSERGQSTDTQYF. This chain joins TRBV6-1 and TRBJ2-3; D perhaps matches TRBD1 (6 bases). V was pared by 2 bases and J by 0 bases, with 9 bases between. This CDR3 spans 15 amino acids. Germline V gene lookup returns CDR1 MNHNS and CDR2 SASEGT.

The chain uses TRBV5-6 and TRBJ1-1; 8 nucleotides agree with TRBD1. Germline V gives CDR1 SGHDT, CDR2 YYEEEE. The CDR3 is 14 amino acids. Trimming at V came to 4 bases and at J to 4 bases, leaving 6 bases not matched to a gene. CDR3 protein: CASSGGTGGTEAFF. The CDR3 bases are TGTGCCAGCAGCGGCGGGACAGGAGGCACTGAAGCTTTCTTT.

This chain connects TRBV7-2 to TRBJ2-7, with D maybe TRBD1 (7 bases). The CDR3 loop spans 12 amino acids. Per germline, CDR1 SGHTA and CDR2 FQGNSA. V lost 6 bases, J lost 5 bases, and 11 bases lay in between. CDR3 region: CASRSGGHEQYF. CDR3 nucleotides: TGTGCCAGCAGGTCAGGGGGGCACGAGCAGTACTTC.

This chain links TRBV4-1 with TRBJ1-5; D call uncertain. Between the trimmed V and J ends, which lost 6 bases and 4 bases, there was a span of 13 bases. CDR3 length equals 14 residues. Germline V gene data show CDR1 as MGHRA and CDR2 as YSYEKL. The chain's CDR3 is CASSRKLENQPQHF. CDR3 coding DNA: TGCGCCAGCAGTCGGAAGTTGGAGAATCAGCCCCAGCATTTT.

V gene TRBV9 combines with J gene TRBJ1-3, with D possibly matching TRBD1 (6 bases). This CDR3 has 15 residues. Trimming stripped 0 bases from V and 4 bases from J, with 11 bases between. Germline V gives CDR1 SGDLS, CDR2 YYNGEE. As DNA, the CDR3 is TGTGCCAGCAGCGTAGCAGGGGCAGCCGGAAACACCATATATTTT. Translating it yields CASSVAGAAGNTIYF. The full variable domain, in which reference TRBV9 and TRBJ1-3 provide the parts outside the CDR3, is DSGVTQTPKHLITATGQRVTLRCSPRSGDLSVYWYQQSLDQGLQFLIQYYNGEERAKGNILERFSAQQFPDLHSELNLSSLELGDSALYFCASSVAGAAGNTIYFGEGSWLTVV.

The chain links TRBV4-1 to TRBJ2-7; D possibly corresponds to TRBD2 (6 bases). Trimming shortened V by 0 bases and J by 0 bases, and 12 bases separated the two germline ends. Germline CDR1 is MGHRA and CDR2 is YSYEKL. The CDR3 runs to 16 residues. The CDR3 spells CASSQEIAVSSYEQYF. DNA of the CDR3: TGCGCCAGCAGCCAAGAGATAGCGGTGAGCTCCTACGAGCAGTACTTC.

This clone is a singleton in its sample. The chain links TRBV28 to TRBJ1-4, with TRBD1 matching over 7 bases. Germline trimming cut 4 bases from V and 3 bases from J; bases unmatched to any gene: 23. CDR1 is MDHEN and CDR2 is SYDVKM in the germline V gene. The CDR3 length is 21 residues. The CDR3 nucleotides read TGTGCCAGCAGTTCCTACCGGGGTAGGGGGCGAGGTGTTCGCCCTAATGAAAAACTGTTTTTT. Translated: CASSSYRGRGRGVRPNEKLFF. The whole variable domain, remainder taken from reference TRBV28 and TRBJ1-4, is DVKVTQSSRYLVKRTGEKVFLECVQDMDHENMFWYRQDPGLGLRLIYFSYDVKMKEKGDIPEGYSVSREKKERFSLILESASTNQTSMYLCASSSYRGRGRGVRPNEKLFFGSGTQLSVL.

The V call is TRBV2, the J call TRBJ1-5; TRBD1 might be the D (6 bases). The CDR3 length is 16 residues. Germline CDR1 and CDR2: SNHLY and FYNNEI. V was trimmed by 4 bases and J by 2 bases, leaving 15 bases between them. CDR3 sequence (DNA): TGTGCCAGCAGTGGAGGGACATACTCACGCAATCAGCCCCAGCATTTT. This sequence encodes CASSGGTYSRNQPQHF.

The V call is TRBV9, the J call TRBJ2-2; a weak D match, TRBD2 (5 bases). Germline V CDR1 and CDR2: SGDLS, YYNGEE. The CDR3 is 15 amino acids. V lost 0 bases to trimming and J lost 0 bases, with 6 bases between them. This chain's CDR3 is CASSVGAANTGELFF. The CDR3 DNA follows: TGTGCCAGCAGCGTAGGAGCGGCGAACACCGGGGAGCTGTTTTTT.

The J gene is TRBJ2-1, the V gene TRBV7-6, with D possibly TRBD2 on 5 matching bases. The V gene's germline CDR1 is SGHVS and CDR2 FNYEAQ. The CDR3 runs to 18 residues. V dropped 5 bases and J dropped 0 bases, with 20 bases sitting between them. CDR3 protein: CASSLTLIRGLSYNEQFF. Written as DNA, the CDR3 is TGTGCCAGCAGCCTTACATTGATTCGGGGTCTCTCCTACAATGAGCAGTTCTTC.

The genes are TRBV6-4 and TRBJ1-2; 12 positions match TRBD1. Trimming at V came to 6 bases and at J to 6 bases, leaving 5 bases not matched to a gene. The CDR3 is 14 residues long. Germline V gene data show CDR1 as MRHNA and CDR2 as SNTAGT. The CDR3 nucleotides read TGTGCCAGCAGCGTCGGGACAGGGGGCGATGGCTACACCTTC. It translates to CASSVGTGGDGYTF.

The genes are TRBV5-6 and TRBJ1-1; D is possibly TRBD1 (6 bases). This CDR3 comprises 15 residues. Germline loops: CDR1 SGHDT, CDR2 YYEEEE. Trimming stripped 0 bases from V and 0 bases from J, with 9 bases between. The CDR3 DNA is TGTGCCAGCAGCTTGGTCAGGGACATGAACACTGAAGCTTTCTTT. Its protein is CASSLVRDMNTEAFF.

The chain combines TRBV7-9 with TRBJ2-2, with 10 bases lining up with TRBD2. This CDR3 spans 15 amino acids. Germline V lookup: CDR1 SEHNR, CDR2 FQNEAQ (reference sequence). The V gene end was trimmed by 6 bases and the J gene end by 4 bases; junction bases not matched to a gene: 5. The CDR3: CASSQIAGGTGELFF. The DNA of the CDR3 is TGTGCCAGCAGTCAAATAGCGGGAGGCACCGGGGAGCTGTTTTTT.

The rearrangement links TRBV28 to TRBJ2-7; D gene unclear. Germline values: CDR1 MDHEN, CDR2 SYDVKM. The ends were cut back, 2 bases at V and 2 bases at J, with 7 bases in the middle. The CDR3 totals 13 residues. CDR3 DNA: TGTGCCAGCAGTTTACACTCCACCTACGAGCAGTACTTC. This codes for CASSLHSTYEQYF.

This clone turned up a few times. For the CDR3, the DNA is TGTGCCAGCAGCCCCGCGCACCGCCGGGACTACGAGCAGTACTTC. This gives the protein CASSPAHRRDYEQYF. The J gene is TRBJ2-7, the V gene TRBV7-2; D is perhaps TRBD2 (5 bases). Germline assignment: CDR1 SGHTA and CDR2 FQGNSA. The CDR3 is 15 amino acids. V was pared by 5 bases and J by 3 bases, with 17 bases between.

This clone was detected once. The chain employs TRBV7-9 and TRBJ1-2; 10 nucleotides line up with TRBD1. CDR3 length equals 15 residues. J gave up 4 bases and V 4 bases, and 6 bases lay outside the gene matches. Germline V gene data show CDR1 as SEHNR and CDR2 as FQNEAQ (reference sequence). The CDR3 is CASSSTGTGAYGYTF. In DNA form, the CDR3 reads TGTGCCAGCAGCTCTACCGGGACAGGGGCCTATGGCTACACCTTC.

The V and J genes are TRBV27 and TRBJ1-1, with TRBD1 matching over 10 bases. The V gene end was trimmed by 5 bases and the J gene end by 1 base; junction bases not matched to a gene: 4. The CDR3 spans 15 residues. Germline lookup yields CDR1 MNHEY and CDR2 SMNVEV (reference sequence). This chain's CDR3 is CASSRQGAGNTEAFF. CDR3 DNA: TGTGCCAGCAGTAGACAGGGGGCCGGGAACACTGAAGCTTTCTTT.

Only a few counts were recorded for this clone. CDR3 sequence reads: CASKTSGSSYEQYF. As DNA, the CDR3 is TGTGCCAGCAAGACTAGCGGGAGCTCCTACGAGCAGTACTTC. The V call is TRBV2, the J call TRBJ2-7; TRBD2 aligns across 12 bases. Germline CDR1 and CDR2: SNHLY and FYNNEI. Trimming removed 7 bases from V and 0 bases from J; junction bases left unmatched: 1. The CDR3 has 14 amino acids.

The chain links TRBV18 to TRBJ2-1, with TRBD1 identical over 8 bases. The CDR3 is made up of 15 amino acids. Germline-derived CDR1 and CDR2 are KGHSH and LQKENI. V dropped 4 bases and J dropped 5; count of bases not matched to a gene: 7. CDR3 sequence reads: CASSRAGGFNNEQFF. CDR3 in DNA: TGTGCCAGCTCACGGGCAGGGGGCTTTAACAATGAGCAGTTCTTC.